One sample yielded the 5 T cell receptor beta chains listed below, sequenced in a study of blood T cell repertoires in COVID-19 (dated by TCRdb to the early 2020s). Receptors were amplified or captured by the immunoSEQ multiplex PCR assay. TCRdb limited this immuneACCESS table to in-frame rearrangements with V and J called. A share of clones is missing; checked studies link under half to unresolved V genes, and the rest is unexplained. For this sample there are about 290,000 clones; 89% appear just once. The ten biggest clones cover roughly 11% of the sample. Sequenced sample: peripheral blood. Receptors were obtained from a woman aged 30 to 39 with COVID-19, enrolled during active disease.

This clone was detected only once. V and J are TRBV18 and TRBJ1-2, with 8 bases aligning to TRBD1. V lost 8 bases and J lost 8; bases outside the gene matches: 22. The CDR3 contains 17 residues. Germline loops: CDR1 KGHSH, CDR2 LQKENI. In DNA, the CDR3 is TGTGCCAGCCCCTCTTCCCTCAGGACAGGGCCCCTATACGGCTACACCTTC. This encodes CASPSSLRTGPLYGYTF.

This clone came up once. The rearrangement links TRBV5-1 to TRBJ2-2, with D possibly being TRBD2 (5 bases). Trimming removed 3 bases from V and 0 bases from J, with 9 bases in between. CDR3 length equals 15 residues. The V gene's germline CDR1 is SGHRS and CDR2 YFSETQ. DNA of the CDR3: TGCGCCAGCAGCTACGCGGGCACGAACACCGGGGAGCTGTTTTTT. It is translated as CASSYAGTNTGELFF.

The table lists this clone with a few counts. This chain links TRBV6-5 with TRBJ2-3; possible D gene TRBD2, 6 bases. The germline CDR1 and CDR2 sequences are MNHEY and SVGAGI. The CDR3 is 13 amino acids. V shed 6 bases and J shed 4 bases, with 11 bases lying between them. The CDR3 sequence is CASRGGTADTQYF. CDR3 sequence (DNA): TGTGCCAGCAGGGGAGGCACCGCAGATACGCAGTATTTT.

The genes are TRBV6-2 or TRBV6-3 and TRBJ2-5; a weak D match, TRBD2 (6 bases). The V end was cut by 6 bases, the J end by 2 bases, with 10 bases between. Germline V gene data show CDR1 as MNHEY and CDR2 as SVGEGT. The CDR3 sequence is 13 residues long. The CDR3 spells CASRPGLQETQYF. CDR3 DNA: TGTGCCAGCAGACCTGGACTACAAGAGACCCAGTACTTC.

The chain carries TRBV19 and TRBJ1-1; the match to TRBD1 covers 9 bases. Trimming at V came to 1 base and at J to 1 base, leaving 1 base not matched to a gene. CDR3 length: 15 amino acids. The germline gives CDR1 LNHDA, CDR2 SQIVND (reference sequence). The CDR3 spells CASSIGQGENTEAFF. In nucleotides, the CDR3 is TGTGCCAGTAGTATAGGACAGGGGGAGAACACTGAAGCTTTCTTT.